This TCR beta chain was captured by sequencing in a study of blood T cells in healthy people across ages (dated by TCRdb to between 2014 and 2016). With regard to the full study: In model experiments, template switching captured roughly one uniquely barcoded TCR beta cDNA molecule for every two T cells. Age-related changes in TCR beta repertoire diversity were measured in the study by deep sequencing normalized with unique cDNA molecular identifiers. The donors were divided into four age groups: young (average about 15 years), middle-aged (about 39), aged (about 61) and long-lived (roughly 82). Donors of different ages were randomly distributed across sequencing lanes to avoid experimental bias. For two donors (one aged 18 to 30 and one aged 80 or older), the study analyzed two additional independent replicas of 1 million unique cDNA reads from the same blood draw.

For this clonotype: The antigen it recognizes is unknown. No base quality information exists; no much larger clone differs at one position.

Receptor libraries were prepared by 5' RACE. A second PCR of roughly 7 to 11 cycles was performed with a sample-barcoded 5' primer and a J-beta primer mix. A template-switch 5' adaptor carrying 12 random nucleotides introduced a unique molecular identifier onto each TCR beta cDNA molecule. Each sample yielded at least 3 million CDR3-containing paired-end reads. First-strand cDNA was synthesized from all RNA with the Mint cDNA synthesis kit, primed by a TRBC-specific oligonucleotide. All cDNA was treated with uracil-DNA glycosylase and then went through a first 18-cycle PCR with the universal primers M1SS and BC2_uni_R. In the paper's pipeline: For normalization, 1 million high-quality reads were randomly selected from each sample, with every read carrying a distinct molecular identifier. Reads with shared molecular identifiers were discarded instead of being binned into consensus sequences. CDR3 identification, clonotype clustering and error correction used MiTCR with a Q25 quality threshold and the strictest error-elimination algorithm. Lower-bound total TCR beta diversity was estimated with a nonparametric unseen species model using Euler transformation. TCRdb handled the public reads itself, with Q25 trimming in fastp and clone calling in MiXCR, and kept productive beta chains. One record per CDR3 amino acid sequence lists the most common genes and DNA. The V and J calls reflect TCRdb's pipeline rather than the authors' work. The sample table records over 1,500,000 distinct CDR3 sequences; 30% to 40% of these occur just once. The ten largest clones take up 20% to 25% of the sample.

The donors were some 36 Caucasian individuals from Russia, aged roughly 6 to 100 years, who were systemically healthy. Each donor gave ten milliliters of peripheral blood, collected into EDTA-treated Vacutainer tubes. Ficoll-Paque density-gradient centrifugation was used to isolate PBMCs, with at least 7 million obtained per sample. Trizol reagent was used to extract total RNA from PBMCs, with at least 6 micrograms per sample. Naive CD45RAhigh/CD27high T cell percentages were measured by flow cytometry on a PBMC aliquot from every donor. Overall study outcomes, separate from this receptor: Compared with the aged group, the long-lived group had more naive CD4+ T cells, fewer expanded clones and increased TCR diversity, a pattern suggesting age selection. Estimates of total diversity from one million sequenced T cells were regarded as lower bounds and underestimates. A strong correlation was found between observed TCR beta diversity and the percentage of naive T cells measured by flow cytometry. Because the CMV infection status of the donors was unknown, age-related changes in expanded clonotypes may potentially have been confounded. Since profiling was done on bulk unsorted PBMCs, naive and antigen-experienced compartments could not be conclusively compared. Observed TCR beta diversity per million T cells fell roughly linearly with age, and a significant reduction was already apparent by age around 44.

CDR1 and CDR2 (GTSNPN, SVGIG) derive from the germline V gene (reference sequence). Including cysteine and phenylalanine, the CDR3 has 17 amino acids. Only CDR3 DNA is held: 51 bases, read in frame from base 1. V is clipped by 1 base and J by 0 bases, and the sequence between their germline boundaries is 16 bases long. The sequence joins TRBV30 to TRBJ1-5, with no confidently assigned D gene. The receptor comes from a human donor in good health. Sequencing was performed on blood. For the CDR3, the sequence is CAWSADRLPFSNQPQHF. At the DNA level, the sequence is TGTGCCTGGAGTGCGGACCGTTTACCTTTTAGCAATCAGCCCCAGCATTTT.